These 8 T cell receptor beta chains were all obtained from the same sample, sequenced in a study of cytomegalovirus exposure and HLA in healthy donors. Amplification used 60 Vbeta primers and 13 Jbeta primers. The table came from immunoSEQ multiplex PCR; TCRdb's copy has only in-frame clones and leaves some out. This table holds 110,000 or so clones, about 9.4% found once. The sample consisted of PBMCs. The receptors come from a woman aged 40 to 50 in good health and CMV-seropositive.

The rearrangement uses TRBV6-5 and TRBJ2-7, with a weak D call TRBD1 (6 bases). V lost 5 bases and J 5 bases, leaving 13 bases between the germline ends. This CDR3 spans 13 amino acids. Germline CDR1 reads MNHEY; CDR2 reads SVGAGI. The CDR3 region has the DNA TGTGCCAGCAGTCCAGGGGTCCCCCACGAGCAGTACTTC. It specifies CASSPGVPHEQYF.

This clone was seen just once. The chain links TRBV14 to TRBJ2-5, with 9 bases lining up with TRBD1. The DNA end is more similar to TRBJ2-7, so the J call may be wrong. The CDR3 spans 15 residues. Germline CDR1 is SGHDN and CDR2 is FVKESK. CDR3 in DNA: TGTGCCAGCGGCCCTACCGGGACAGGGTATGGCGAGCAGTACTTC. This translates into CASGPTGTGYGEQYF.

J is TRBJ1-2 and V is TRBV27; D remains unclear. CDR3 length: 13 amino acids. The germline V and J ends were trimmed by 5 bases and 0 bases, with 7 bases remaining between them. CDR1 and CDR2 from the germline V gene are MNHEY and SMNVEV (reference sequence). Here the CDR3 DNA reads TGTGCCAGCAGTCCCTCCCCTAACTATGGCTACACCTTC. Residues: CASSPSPNYGYTF.

This chain uses TRBV2 with TRBJ2-3, with 9 bases aligning to TRBD2. Germline lookup yields CDR1 SNHLY and CDR2 FYNNEI. J gave up 4 bases and V 10 bases, and 6 bases lay outside the gene matches. The CDR3 sequence is 13 residues long. The CDR3: CATLGLAPDTQYF. CDR3 nucleotide sequence: TGTGCCACCCTAGGACTAGCGCCAGATACGCAGTATTTT.

This clone has a handful of counts. The V and J genes are TRBV27 and TRBJ2-7; a weak D match, TRBD1 (5 bases). Germline CDR1 MNHEY, CDR2 SMNVEV (reference sequence). V was trimmed by 2 bases and J by 7 bases, leaving 6 bases between them. The CDR3 is 11 residues long. DNA of the CDR3: TGTGCCAGCAGTTTAAGGGGTGAGCAGTACTTC. Its translation is CASSLRGEQYF.

The rearrangement joins TRBV19 to TRBJ2-3; weak D call: TRBD1 (6 bases). Trimming pared 5 bases from V and 3 bases from J, leaving 15 bases between. From germline, CDR1 is LNHDA and CDR2 SQIVND (reference sequence). The CDR3 contains 15 residues. Here the CDR3 DNA reads TGTGCCAGTAGTGGGGGCTTAGTGGGGACAGATACGCAGTATTTT. Protein product: CASSGGLVGTDTQYF.

This clone has a handful of counts. This sequence joins TRBV5-1 and TRBJ1-6, with 7 positions matching TRBD1. CDR3 length: 17 amino acids. V gave up 0 bases and J gave up 0 bases; unmatched junction bases: 3. Germline loops: CDR1 SGHRS, CDR2 YFSETQ. CDR3 residues: CASSLAGDSSYNSPLHF. As DNA, the CDR3 is TGCGCCAGCAGCTTGGCGGGGGACAGCTCCTATAATTCACCCCTCCACTTT.

The genes are TRBV5-1 and TRBJ2-2, with D possibly TRBD2 on 5 matching bases. This CDR3 contains 14 residues. Trimming took off 5 bases at V and 6 bases at J, with 14 bases between the two ends. Germline V gene data show CDR1 as SGHRS and CDR2 as YFSETQ. The CDR3 DNA follows: TGCGCCAGCAGTGGGGAGCTGAGAGCCGGGGAGCTGTTTTTT. It yields the protein CASSGELRAGELFF.